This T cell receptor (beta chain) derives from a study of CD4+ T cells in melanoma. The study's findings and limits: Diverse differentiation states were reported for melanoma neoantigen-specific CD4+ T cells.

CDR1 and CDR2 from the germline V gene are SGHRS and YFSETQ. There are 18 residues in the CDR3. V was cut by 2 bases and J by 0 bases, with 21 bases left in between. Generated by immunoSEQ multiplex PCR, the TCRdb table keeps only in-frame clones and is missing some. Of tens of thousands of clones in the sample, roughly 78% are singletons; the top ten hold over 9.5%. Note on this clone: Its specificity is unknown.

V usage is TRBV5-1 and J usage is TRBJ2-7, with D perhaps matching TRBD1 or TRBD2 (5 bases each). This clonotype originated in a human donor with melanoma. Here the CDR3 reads CASSLSGTDPRSSYEQYF. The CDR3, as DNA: TGCGCCAGCAGCTTATCCGGGACCGACCCCAGGAGCTCCTACGAGCAGTACTTC. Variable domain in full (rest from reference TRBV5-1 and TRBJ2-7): KAGVTQTPRYLIKTRGQQVTLSCSPISGHRSVSWYQQTPGQGLQFLFEYFSETQRNKGNFPGRFSGRQFSNSRSEMNVSTLELGDSALYLCASSLSGTDPRSSYEQYFGPGTRLTVT.